This T cell receptor beta chain was retrieved from a study of cytomegalovirus exposure and HLA in healthy donors. Findings and caveats of the study: Sequencing likely produced, as an artifact, a cluster of highly shared sequence variants.

This cohort consisted of healthy bone marrow donors. At sampling all donors were nominally healthy, likely with unrecorded immune exposures. This clone came up a few times. Antigen specificity is unknown. This PCR relied on a set of 60 Vbeta primers and 13 Jbeta primers. This table comes from immunoSEQ multiplex PCR, and its TCRdb copy is limited to in-frame clones, with some not included. The profile shows over 200,000 clones, just under 85% of them singletons. V was pared by 1 base and J by 10 bases, with 11 bases between. Germline V gene lookup returns CDR1 SGHVS and CDR2 FNYEAQ. This CDR3 is built from 14 residues.

The chain uses TRBV7-6 and TRBJ1-6; D might be TRBD1 (5 bases). This receptor was obtained from a woman aged 35 to 49 in good health and CMV-seronegative. Material for sequencing was PBMCs. This chain's CDR3 is CASSLGGLGSPLHF. CDR3 DNA: TGTGCCAGCAGCTTAGGGGGCCTGGGCTCACCCCTCCACTTT.